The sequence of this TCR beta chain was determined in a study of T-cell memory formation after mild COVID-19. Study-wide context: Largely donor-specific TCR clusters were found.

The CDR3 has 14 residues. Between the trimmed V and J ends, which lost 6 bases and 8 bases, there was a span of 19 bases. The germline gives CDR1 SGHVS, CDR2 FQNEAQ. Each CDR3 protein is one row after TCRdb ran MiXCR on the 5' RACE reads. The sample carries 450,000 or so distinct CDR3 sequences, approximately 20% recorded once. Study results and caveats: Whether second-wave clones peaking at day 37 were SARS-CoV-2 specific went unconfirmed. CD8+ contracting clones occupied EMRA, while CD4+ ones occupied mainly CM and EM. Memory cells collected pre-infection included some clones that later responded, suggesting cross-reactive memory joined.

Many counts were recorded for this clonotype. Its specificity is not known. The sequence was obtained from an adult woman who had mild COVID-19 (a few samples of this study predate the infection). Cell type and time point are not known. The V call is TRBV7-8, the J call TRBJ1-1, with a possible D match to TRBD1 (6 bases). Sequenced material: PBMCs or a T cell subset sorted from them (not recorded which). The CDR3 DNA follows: TGTGCCAGCAGACCCAACAGGGCCTTGATGGAAGCTTTCTTT. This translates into CASRPNRALMEAFF.